These T cell receptor beta chains were read from a single sample in a study of high-grade serous ovarian cancer treatment subgroups. The data were produced by immunoSEQ multiplex PCR, yet TCRdb's version contains in-frame clones alone and is incomplete. This repertoire shows about 5,000 clones, 78% found once; its top ten account for roughly a tenth. The specimen was tumor tissue. Receptors were obtained from a human donor with high-grade serous ovarian cancer. Each CDR3 is given with its conserved first and last residue. The D gene is left open where the match is weak. Size is stated for part of the rows, as once, few or many counts, or as a class when the clone is expanded.

V gene	CDR3 length	clone size	J gene	D gene	CDR3 DNA	CDR3 protein
TRBV4-3	14	-	TRBJ1-1	-	TGCGCCAGCAGCCTCCACCGGGACAACCTTGAAGCTTTCTTT	CASSLHRDNLEAFF
TRBV5-1	14	few	TRBJ2-7	-	TGCGCCAGCAGCTTGGAGGGATGGGGCTACGAGCAGTACTTC	CASSLEGWGYEQYF
TRBV11-2	12	-	TRBJ1-1	-	TGTGCCAGCACCGGGGGGCATACTGAAGCTTTCTTT	CASTGGHTEAFF
TRBV7-6	14	large	TRBJ2-7	-	TGTGCCAGCAGCTTAGGGGGAGTTCAGAACGAGCAGTACTTC	CASSLGGVQNEQYF
TRBV6-1	15	once	TRBJ2-3	TRBD1	TGTGCCAGCAGTATCGACAGGGGGCGAGGAGATACGCAGTATTTT	CASSIDRGRGDTQYF
TRBV19	16	-	TRBJ1-5	TRBD1	TGTGCCAGTAGTCCCAGACAGGGCAATAGCAATCAGCCCCAGCATTTT	CASSPRQGNSNQPQHF
TRBV7-2	12	-	TRBJ1-6	TRBD1	TGTGCCAGCCGACAGGGCGATTCACCCCTCCACTTT	CASRQGDSPLHF
TRBV13	15	-	TRBJ2-1	TRBD2	TGTGCCAGCAGCCGAGGCAGCGGGATCTACAATGAGCAGTTCTTC	CASSRGSGIYNEQFF
TRBV10-2	13	once	TRBJ2-2	-	TGCGCCAGCAGTTTGAATCCGGGCGGGGAGCTGTTTTTT	CASSLNPGGELFF
TRBV11-2	15	few	TRBJ2-7	-	TGTGCCAGCAGCGGACGGACAGTAGGGCTTTACGAGCAGTACTTC	CASSGRTVGLYEQYF
TRBV4-3	15	-	TRBJ1-5	TRBD1	TGCGCCAGCAGCCAAGAGACAGGGGCCAATCAGCCCCAGCATTTT	CASSQETGANQPQHF
TRBV19	17	-	TRBJ1-3	TRBD1	TGTGCCAGTAGTGCCCTCAACCGGGACAGGGCTGGAAACACCATATATTTT	CASSALNRDRAGNTIYF
TRBV7-9	13	-	TRBJ2-5	TRBD1	TGTGCCAGCAGCTTACCGGGACAGACGACCCAGTACTTC	CASSLPGQTTQYF
TRBV30	15	few	TRBJ2-7	-	TGTGCCTGGCAGCCACGGGACCGATTCTCATACGAGCAGTACTTC	CAWQPRDRFSYEQYF
TRBV19	14	-	TRBJ2-7	-	TGTGCGAGCTCCGCAATGGCGGTCTCCTACGAGCAGTACTTC	CASSAMAVSYEQYF
TRBV19	14	-	TRBJ1-2	-	TGTGCCAGTAGATCGACGGGGACATACTATGGCTACACCTTC	CASRSTGTYYGYTF
TRBV7-9	16	-	TRBJ1-4	TRBD1	TGTGCCAGCAGCTTAGATACAGGGGCAACTAATGAAAAACTGTTTTTT	CASSLDTGATNEKLFF
TRBV6-6	12	-	TRBJ1-2	-	TGTGCCAGCAGCGCAGGAAACTATGGCTACACCTTC	CASSAGNYGYTF
TRBV5-1	13	-	TRBJ2-5	-	TGCGCCAGCAGCAGGCGCCTAAGGGAGACCCAGTACTTC	CASSRRLRETQYF
TRBV29-1	11	-	TRBJ1-1	-	TGCAGCGTTGGCAAGGACACTGAAGCTTTCTTT	CSVGKDTEAFF
TRBV7-9	15	large	TRBJ1-1	TRBD1	TGTGCCAGCAGATCAACCGGGACAGAAGTCTATGAAGCTTTCTTT	CASRSTGTEVYEAFF
TRBV6-5	15	-	TRBJ1-6	TRBD1	TGTGCCAGCAGTCAGAGACAGGGACAAACTTCACCCCTCCACTTT	CASSQRQGQTSPLHF
TRBV25-1	14	-	TRBJ2-7	-	TGTGCCAGCAGTGAATGGACAAACTCCTACGAGCAGTACTTC	CASSEWTNSYEQYF
TRBV2	11	-	TRBJ2-3	-	TGTGCCGGGGGCATCCGGGGTACGCAGTATTTT	CAGGIRGTQYF
TRBV19	16	-	TRBJ2-1	TRBD2	TGTGCCAGTAGCTCAGGGAGGACTAGCGTATACAATGAGCAGTTCTTC	CASSSGRTSVYNEQFF
TRBV2	15	-	TRBJ1-5	-	TGTGCCAGCAGTGACGAAGGGGTGAATAATCAGCCCCAGCATTTT	CASSDEGVNNQPQHF
TRBV5-4	14	once	TRBJ2-3	TRBD1	TGTGCCAGCAGCGACAGGGGAGGCACAGATACGCAGTATTTT	CASSDRGGTDTQYF
TRBV19	14	-	TRBJ1-4	-	TGTGCCAGTATGGCGACGGTATCTAATGAAAAACTGTTTTTT	CASMATVSNEKLFF
TRBV30	16	-	TRBJ2-1	-	TGTGCCTGGAGGAAACGGACAACGAGCTCCTACAATGAGCAGTTCTTC	CAWRKRTTSSYNEQFF
TRBV5-6	18	-	TRBJ2-4	TRBD1	TGTGCCAGCAGCCCCGGGACAGGGGTCGTTCTAGCCAAAAACATTCAGTACTTC	CASSPGTGVVLAKNIQYF
TRBV21-1	14	-	TRBJ1-2	-	TGTGCCAGCAGCGAAAGGGACCTCGGCGATGGCTACACCTTC	CASSERDLGDGYTF
TRBV10-3	15	-	TRBJ2-7	-	TGTGCCATCAGTGAGATAGGGGGGGGGCTCGGCGAGCAGTACTTC	CAISEIGGGLGEQYF
TRBV27	15	-	TRBJ1-2	-	TGTGCCAGCAGTCCCAATGGACCGGCCTTATGGGGCTACACCTTC	CASSPNGPALWGYTF
TRBV5-1	15	-	TRBJ2-1	-	TGCGCCAGCAGGGAGACGGTGAGCTCCTACAATGAGCAGTTCTTC	CASRETVSSYNEQFF
TRBV4-2	14	-	TRBJ2-1	-	TGTGCCAGCAGCCAAGAAATAGCGCGCAATGAGCAGTTCTTC	CASSQEIARNEQFF